This note documents a single TCR beta chain sequence. This clone is a singleton in its sample. Its antigen has not been determined. No much larger clone exists at a distance of one base, and base qualities are not known. From a lookup of the germline V gene (reference sequence), CDR1 and CDR2 are SEHNR and FQNEAQ. The germline V end is reduced by 2 bases and the J end by 4 bases; junction bases left unmatched: 5. The CDR3 covers 16 residues, taking in both the cysteine and the phenylalanine. Only the CDR3 portion is preserved as DNA: 48 bases, with reading frame beginning at the first base. These data come from a study of cytomegalovirus exposure and HLA in healthy donors (TCRdb year 2017). Regarding the complete study: An earlier analysis of several hundred of the donors reported approximately 260 Gb of sequence data and approximately 120 million unique TCR beta sequences obtained from 180 million or so T cells. An earlier analysis of fewer than 700 of the donors applied high-throughput TCR beta sequencing to assess whether each TCR beta V gene segment acted as functional or pseudogenic. HLA typing covered class I and class II loci at four-digit resolution. A later analysis re-examined previously published TCR beta repertoires from hundreds of donors and added high-resolution HLA genotyping to investigate patterns of TCR occurrence. Besides the first cohort of 666 subjects, a separate validation cohort made up of 120 different subjects was used. Rather than using new phenotypic data, the later analysis identified candidate immune exposures from TCR beta sequences and from how often those sequences occurred across donors. To predict cytomegalovirus infection status, the study brought together high-throughput TCR immunosequencing, statistical association of individual TCRs with disease status, and machine learning. Every repertoire in the discovery cohort had been generated on one and the same sequencing platform. About 280 gigabases of sequencing data and about 92 million unique TCR sequences made up an early release that covered under 750 HLA-typed donors. Across about 380 genotyped donors of the cohort, an average of 235,054 unique TCR beta nucleotide sequences per donor were sequenced, and around 19% of those sequences were non-productive. The study used immunosequencing to profile the T cell repertoires of around 600 subjects and linked those repertoires to cytomegalovirus serostatus. The study aimed to test whether cataloging public T cell receptors could reveal signatures of past pathogen exposure. The genetic ancestry cluster associated with self-reported Caucasian donors included roughly 84% of the 398 genotyped donors. Five DR-DQ haplotypes were treated as single units for association and clustering because of strong linkage in the cohort. Typing coverage varied by locus: about 629-630 donors for A, B, C, DRB1 and DQB1; around 560 for DQA1; 600 to 610 for DPA1; roughly 450 for DPB1. In a later genetic analysis, genome-wide SNP genotypes for about three fifths of the roughly 670 donors were used, and that subset was treated as a discovery cohort. Alongside the repertoire data, information on donor age, sex, ethnicity and CMV serostatus was compiled.

The library was obtained by the immunoSEQ multiplex PCR assay. The multiplex PCR relied on a mix of 60 forward primers for TCR Vbeta segments and 13 reverse primers for TCR Jbeta segments. A multiplex PCR assay on genomic DNA amplified the CDR3 region of rearranged TCR beta genes. The Illumina HiSeq System was used to sequence the amplified TCR beta libraries as 87-base-pair reads. As for the original processing: A later analysis tallied 70 million to 100 million unique TCR beta chains across the 666 repertoires, and approximately 12 million of those chains were shared by two or more donors. A nearest-neighbor algorithm error-corrected the raw reads and collapsed the reads into unique sequences, merging closely related sequences to remove PCR and sequencing errors. CDR3 sequences were aligned to IMGT reference sequences to assign V, D and J gene segments. For a sequence to be retained, at least a six-nucleotide match to both a V gene segment and a J gene segment was required. Rearrangements were classified as productive when the CDR3 lacked stop codons and remained in frame with V and J, and all other rearrangements were classified as non-productive. CDR3 was defined by IMGT convention, running from the second conserved V-encoded cysteine to the conserved J-encoded phenylalanine. Sequences without an unambiguous match to a single V gene segment were excluded from the earlier analysis of 587 of the donors. An earlier analysis of about 600 of the donors called V segments functional above 56.7% productive rearrangements and segregating when the between-donor standard deviation exceeded 5%. To diagnose cytomegalovirus status from the catalog of TCR beta chain sequences, a statistical classification framework was built. V and J gene assignment, in a later analysis, came from comparing TCR nucleotide sequences with IMGT/GENE-DB human TR gene sequences. Using the TCRdist pipeline, a later analysis assigned CDR3 sequences along with most-parsimonious VDJ recombination scenarios. A later analysis defined each TCR beta chain by its CDR3 amino acid sequence plus V-gene family, and excluded reads lacking a unique V-gene family. As a way to deal with suspected cross-contamination and a sequencing artifact, a later analysis dropped approximately 570 nucleotide sequences that were highly shared and had low generation probability. A later analysis calculated a clonal expansion index for each public chain from normalized within-repertoire ranks of inferred template counts. In a later analysis, generation probabilities were computed using a VDJ recombination model fitted to out-of-frame rearrangements, and the results were checked against IGoR. A later analysis scored TCR-TCR, TCR-HLA and TCR-CMV co-occurrence with hypergeometric tests, applying a repertoire-size bias correction to TCR pairs. To estimate false discovery rates, a later analysis permuted the HLA or CMV assignments 20 times. In a later analysis, co-occurring TCRs were grouped using DBSCAN, and TCRdist sequence similarity was added for clustering within HLA-allele-positive subsets. Repertoires with fewer than 30,000 or more than 120,000 public chains were left out of co-occurrence clustering, as were five repertoires with anomalous nucleotide sharing. TCRdb stores this immuneACCESS table with in-frame sequences only. Part of the clones is absent; in the studies checked, under half of the shortfall reflects unresolved V genes, and no reason is known for the rest. From that table come the V and J calls and clone size; the DNA was used to work out D and trimming. The sample profile shows 140,000 or so clones; about four fifths of them were found once. The top ten clones comprise 4.5% of the sample.

Beyond this particular receptor, the publication reports: In an earlier analysis of more than 450 of the donors, most TCR beta V segments were observed in productive rearrangements about 87% or about 30% of the time, broadly matching IMGT annotations. In a later analysis, the rate of TCR association differed among HLA loci, with DRB1 alleles having the most associated TCRs and HLA-C alleles having the fewest. The classifier was reported to diagnose cytomegalovirus status with high specificity and sensitivity in both the original and validation cohorts. According to a later analysis, parvovirus B19, influenza, CMV and Epstein-Barr virus appeared linked to several top co-occurrence clusters. Three of the identified cytomegalovirus-associated TCR beta chains were confirmed in vitro to be specific for cytomegalovirus antigens. A further reported finding was that TCR beta sequences accurately predicted the HLA-A and HLA-B alleles for most subjects in the first cohort. Because HLA typing was missing for some donors at each locus, association tests included only the typed subset. Assigning TCR associations to individual alleles was difficult when HLA alleles, especially DR and DQ, strongly co-occurred. A later analysis found that HLA-associated TCR beta chains were more clonally expanded and had lower generation probabilities than equally common non-associated chains. Because counts were too low, about 18 rarely observed V segments, including chromosome 9 orphons, were excluded from the earlier analysis of some 540 of the donors. Immune exposure information for the cohort was limited to CMV serostatus. The authors suggested that the approach could potentially be extended to other disease states and immunological phenotypes. In this cohort, only TCR beta chains were sequenced, and detectable features were limited by the absence of alpha or paired-chain data. A later genetic analysis associated a missense DCLRE1C variant with V-gene and J-gene trimming of TCR beta chains, and an independent cohort replicated the association. Some IMGT-functional V segments, including TRBV6-2 and TRBV6-3, could not be distinguished by the 87-base-pair reads and were therefore excluded. Across donors, most TCR sequences were observed very rarely, whereas some public TCRs were present in many individuals. Compared with the 666-donor mean, donors in an Asian-associated ancestry cluster had fewer N-insertions in productive TCRs, according to a later genetic analysis. Specific HLA alleles were associated with 18,000 or so TCR beta sequences at a false discovery rate of 0.05 in a later analysis. A total of roughly 160 TCR beta chains were listed by the study as associated with cytomegalovirus. Linkage disequilibrium might explain the correlated functional status among segregating V segments, but an unknown experimental factor could not be excluded. Roughly uniform sequencing depth across donors was assumed in presence/absence analyses, although this assumption may not hold. Most CMV-associated TCR beta chains appeared to be HLA-restricted in a later analysis, and the HLA associations seemed to be driven largely by CMV exposure. A group of highly shared sequence variants was considered likely to be a technical artifact of the sequencing pipeline.

In total, roughly 670 healthy bone marrow donors made up the cohort. At the time of sampling, every cohort member was nominally healthy, though immune exposures that went unrecorded were likely present. The donor was CMV seronegative and belonged to the group of around 400 seronegative cohort members. A peripheral blood sample was collected from each donor, and TCR beta sequencing was performed on peripheral blood mononuclear cells. The Qiagen DNeasy Blood Extraction Kit was used to extract genomic DNA from the blood cell samples. Sequences were obtained from PBMCs. The clonotype was recovered from a man aged 35-49 years in good health and CMV-seronegative. The rearranged chain carries TRBV7-9 and TRBJ2-1; the junction holds 10 bases that match TRBD2. This receptor carries the CDR3 CASSLNSGGQYNEQFF. The DNA sequence is given as TGTGCCAGCAGCTTAAATAGCGGGGGGCAGTACAATGAGCAGTTCTTC.